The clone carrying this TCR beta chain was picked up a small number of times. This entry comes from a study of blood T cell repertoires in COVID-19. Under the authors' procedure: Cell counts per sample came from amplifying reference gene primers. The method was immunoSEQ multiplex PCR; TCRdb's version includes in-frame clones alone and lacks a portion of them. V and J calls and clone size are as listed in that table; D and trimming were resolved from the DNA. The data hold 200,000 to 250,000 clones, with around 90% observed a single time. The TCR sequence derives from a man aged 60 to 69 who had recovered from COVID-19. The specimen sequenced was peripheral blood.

CDR3: CSAPVGNTIYF. The CDR3, as DNA: TGCAGTGCTCCGGTTGGAAACACCATATATTTT. The chain is built from TRBV20-1 and TRBJ1-3; no reliable D call. CDR1 and CDR2 from the germline V gene are DFQATT and SNEGSKA (reference sequence). With 5 bases removed from V and 3 bases from J, the gap between germline ends came to 5 bases. This CDR3 has 11 amino acids.